These 14 T cell receptor beta chains were sequenced from one sample in a study of shared clonotypes between healthy human individuals (dated by TCRdb to about 2020). The library was made by the immunoSEQ multiplex PCR assay. Not all clones reach the TCRdb copy of this immuneACCESS table, which keeps in-frame sequences only. Checked studies attribute under half of the gap to unresolved V genes and leave the rest unexplained. This sample lists 550,000 to 850,000 clones; about two thirds were detected once. Over 1.5% of the sample is taken by the ten largest. Sequencing was performed on memory CD4+ T cells sorted from blood. The cell subset or site tag for this specimen amounts to: CD45RA-negative fraction. The receptors here all came from a woman aged 25 to 45 in good health.

The chain uses TRBV4-1 and TRBJ1-1; D remains unclear. With 0 bases removed from V and 0 bases from J, the gap between germline ends came to 5 bases. The CDR3 contains 14 residues. Looked up from germline, CDR1 is MGHRA and CDR2 is YSYEKL. CDR3 DNA: TGCGCCAGCAGCCAAGAAGGGATGAACACTGAAGCTTTCTTT. Translation: CASSQEGMNTEAFF.

The gene calls are TRBV7-9 and TRBJ2-7; D is unclear. With 4 bases removed from V and 3 bases from J, the gap between germline ends came to 10 bases. Germline V gives CDR1 SEHNR, CDR2 FQNEAQ (reference sequence). The CDR3 is made up of 13 amino acids. CDR3 protein: CASSSTTLYEQYF. The DNA for the CDR3 is TGTGCCAGCAGCTCCACGACTCTCTACGAGCAGTACTTC.

Remarks on this clone: At the DNA level, this CDR3 is encoded by other sequences in the same sample as well. The gene calls are TRBV4-2 and TRBJ2-2, with TRBD1 identical over 9 bases. The V gene end was trimmed by 4 bases and the J gene end by 3 bases; junction bases not matched to a gene: 3. This CDR3 contains 15 residues. Per the germline V gene, CDR1 is LGHNA and CDR2 is YNFKEQ. CDR3 residues: CASSLGDRDTGELFF. The CDR3 region has the DNA TGTGCCAGCAGCCTTGGGGACAGGGACACCGGGGAGCTGTTTTTT.

The J gene is TRBJ2-7, the V gene TRBV4-1; D is perhaps TRBD1 (6 bases). This CDR3 has 15 amino acids. From germline, CDR1 is MGHRA and CDR2 YSYEKL. V was shortened by 3 bases and J by 3 bases, with 15 bases between the two germline ends. The CDR3: CASSQTQGMGYEQYF. The CDR3 DNA sequence: TGCGCCAGCAGCCAGACACAGGGTATGGGCTACGAGCAGTACTTC.

Only a few counts were recorded for this clone. CDR3 DNA: TGCGCCAGCAGTCAATGCGACTACGAGCAGTACTTC. Amino acids: CASSQCDYEQYF. The chain recombines TRBV23-1 with TRBJ2-7; D is uncertain. TRBV23-1 is classed as an ORF, of uncertain function. The CDR3 runs to 12 residues. V was cut by 1 base and J by 3 bases, with 4 bases left in between.

The V call is TRBV4-1, the J call TRBJ2-7, with TRBD1 matching over 11 bases. The germline gives CDR1 MGHRA, CDR2 YSYEKL. The CDR3 extends over 15 amino acids. The V and J ends lost 4 bases and 6 bases, in that order; junction bases with no gene match: 8. The CDR3: CASSLVGTGGGEQYF. The CDR3 coding sequence is TGCGCCAGCAGCCTTGTAGGGACAGGGGGAGGCGAGCAGTACTTC.

The chain carries TRBV9 and TRBJ2-2; TRBD2 matches 12 bases. From germline, CDR1 is SGDLS and CDR2 YYNGEE. The CDR3 length is 17 residues. V trimming: 4 bases; J trimming: 7 bases; junction bases outside the gene matches: 11. CDR3 sequence reads: CASSLRTSGTFGGELFF. As DNA, the CDR3 is TGTGCCAGCAGCCTCCGGACTAGCGGGACTTTTGGCGGGGAGCTGTTTTTT.

The chain employs TRBV7-2 and TRBJ2-7; 7 nucleotides line up with TRBD2. V lost 1 base and J lost 3; bases outside the gene matches: 6. This CDR3 contains 15 residues. Germline assignment: CDR1 SGHTA and CDR2 FQGNSA. CDR3 bases: TGTGCCAGCAGCTTAGGAGGGACTAAGGACTACGAGCAGTACTTC. It is translated as CASSLGGTKDYEQYF.

CDR3 DNA sequence: TGTGCCAGCAGCTTTCTACAGGCTAACTATGGCTACACCTTC. It codes for CASSFLQANYGYTF. This chain connects TRBV13 to TRBJ1-2; D possibly corresponds to TRBD1 (5 bases). Trimming cost V 3 bases and J 0 bases, with 8 bases left between them. CDR1 PRHDT and CDR2 FYEKMQ come from the germline V gene (reference sequence). This CDR3 comprises 14 residues.

CDR3 residues: CASSMTGGRNTEAFF. For the CDR3, the DNA is TGTGCCAGCAGCATGACAGGGGGCAGGAACACTGAAGCTTTCTTT. The chain combines TRBV7-9 with TRBJ1-1; 10 bases fit TRBD1. Germline V gene data show CDR1 as SEHNR and CDR2 as FQNEAQ (reference sequence). This CDR3 has 15 amino acids. Trimming cost V 5 bases and J 1 base; bases outside gene matches: 4.

This clone has just a few counts. The chain is built from TRBV6-5 and TRBJ2-1; 8 bases agree with TRBD2. The V gene end was trimmed by 5 bases and the J gene end by 2 bases; junction bases not matched to a gene: 5. The CDR3 totals 15 residues. Germline V CDR1 and CDR2: MNHEY, SVGAGI. The CDR3 DNA sequence: TGTGCCAGCAGTCAGGGTAGCGGGGCCTACAATGAGCAGTTCTTC. This encodes CASSQGSGAYNEQFF.

The chain carries TRBV5-5 and TRBJ2-1; either TRBD1 or TRBD2 may supply D (5 bases each). Trimming took off 1 base at V and 6 bases at J, with 17 bases between the two ends. Looked up from germline, CDR1 is SGHKS and CDR2 is YYEKEE (reference sequence). This CDR3 contains 16 residues. CDR3 sequence (DNA): TGTGCCAGCAGCTTGTTCGGGGCCCCTGAATTCAATGAGCAGTTCTTC. This encodes CASSLFGAPEFNEQFF.

This clone has ten or more counts. The rearrangement joins TRBV6-5 to TRBJ2-7, with D maybe TRBD1 (5 bases). From germline, CDR1 is MNHEY and CDR2 SVGAGI. Trimming took 6 bases from V and 2 from J, leaving 11 bases between them. The CDR3 is 13 residues long. The CDR3 bases are TGTGCCAGCAGGTCGACGGACACCTACGAGCAGTACTTC. It encodes CASRSTDTYEQYF.

This chain links TRBV28 with TRBJ1-1; the match to TRBD1 covers 10 bases. This CDR3 has 15 amino acids. CDR1 is MDHEN, CDR2 SYDVKM, per germline. Trimming cost V 4 bases and J 10 bases; bases outside gene matches: 12. The CDR3 region is CASSSLGTGEGVAFF. In DNA, the CDR3 is TGTGCCAGCAGTTCCCTGGGGACAGGGGAAGGAGTAGCTTTCTTT.